This is a list of T cell receptor beta chains from one sample in a study of shared clonotypes between healthy human individuals. Clones were sequenced by immunoSEQ multiplex PCR, and TCRdb holds only the in-frame ones, with some missing. The table lists fewer than 2.5 million clones, approximately 93% of them singletons, with approximately 0.36% in the top ten. Specimen: naive CD4+ T cells from PBMCs. The receptors here all came from a man between 18 and 35 years old in good health. Some clones in this sample may be carry-over from other donors' samples. Each CDR3 is given with its conserved first and last residue. The D gene is left open where the match is weak. Only part of the rows carry a size: once, few, many, or a class if the clone is expanded.

. . TRBJ2-1 TRBV4-1 TGCGCCAGCAGCCAACCACGCGTCAGCTCCTACTACAATGAGCAGTTCTTC CASSQPRVSSYYNEQFF
. . TRBJ2-7 TRBV11-2 TGTGCCAGCAGCTTAGATTGGGGCAGGGCGACCTACGAGCAGTACTTC CASSLDWGRATYEQYF
. . TRBJ2-5 TRBV5-1 TGCGCCAGCAGCCGGGGGGCGGGGATGCAAGAGACCCAGTACTTC CASSRGAGMQETQYF
once . TRBJ2-7 TRBV6-5 TGTGCCAGCAGCTCAGACAGGTCCTTACCATACGAGCAGTACTTC CASSSDRSLPYEQYF
. . TRBJ2-3 TRBV28 TGTGCCAGCTTCCCGGGCGGGGCAGATACGCAGTATTTT CASFPGGADTQYF
. . TRBJ2-1 TRBV5-4 TGTGCCAGCAGCCCCGGGACTGCACGGGATGAGCAGTTCTTC CASSPGTARDEQFF
. . TRBJ2-3 TRBV5-1 TGCGCCAGCAGCTTGAGCGACGGCCTCACAGATACGCAGTATTTT CASSLSDGLTDTQYF
. TRBD2 TRBJ2-2 TRBV5-1 TGCGCCAGCAGCTTGGGCGGGAGTCGGAGGACCGGGGAGCTGTTTTTT CASSLGGSRRTGELFF
. . TRBJ1-2 TRBV29-1 TGCAGCGTTGAAGATCCGGTATGGAAAAATTATGGCTACACCTTC CSVEDPVWKNYGYTF
. . TRBJ1-2 TRBV7-3 TGTGCCAGCAGCGCGGACACTACCCCTGGTAGTGGCTACACCTTC CASSADTTPGSGYTF
. . TRBJ2-1 TRBV18 TGTGCCAGCTCCTCGAGGGAGAGGACCTACAATGAGCAGTTCTTC CASSSRERTYNEQFF
. . TRBJ1-1 TRBV6-1 TGTGCCAGCAGTGAAAGGTCGGGCAGCGCGATTGAAGCTTTCTTT CASSERSGSAIEAFF
. TRBD1 TRBJ2-1 TRBV28 TGTGCCAGCATCCGGGACAGGGTGGACAATGAGCAGTTCTTC CASIRDRVDNEQFF
. TRBD2 TRBJ2-1 TRBV7-2 TGTGCCAGCAGCACCTTAGCGGGCAATTCCTACAATGAGCAGTTCTTC CASSTLAGNSYNEQFF
. TRBD2 TRBJ2-3 TRBV5-5 TGTGCCAGCAGCCTAGCGGGAACGACGGGTACGCAGTATTTT CASSLAGTTGTQYF
. . TRBJ1-2 TRBV28 TGTGCCAGCAGTTCTCCTCATGGCTACACCTTC CASSSPHGYTF
. TRBD2 TRBJ2-7 TRBV7-2 TGTGCCAGCAGCTTAACTAGCGGTGATTACGAGCAGTACTTC CASSLTSGDYEQYF
. . TRBJ2-7 TRBV11-2 TGTGCCAGCAGCCTTGGACTACCGAGATCCTACGAGCAGTACTTC CASSLGLPRSYEQYF
. . TRBJ1-2 TRBV19 TGTGCCAGTAAAGATGGAGGGAGGGCCCGCGGCTACACCTTC CASKDGGRARGYTF
. TRBD1 TRBJ1-6 TRBV11-2 TGTGCCAGCAGCGCACTGGACAGGCCAAATTCACCCCTCCACTTT CASSALDRPNSPLHF
. . TRBJ1-1 TRBV11-3 TGTGCCAGCAGCTTAGATGGGGCTGAAGCTTTCTTT CASSLDGAEAFF
once . TRBJ1-2 TRBV5-1 TGCGCCAGCAGCTTGCCCGGCCTGGGGGCCGGGTGGGACTATGGCTACACCTTC CASSLPGLGAGWDYGYTF
few . TRBJ1-4 TRBV28 TGTGCCAGCACCACCTCGGGAGAAAAACTGTTTTTT CASTTSGEKLFF
. TRBD2 TRBJ2-1 TRBV5-1 TGCGCCAGCAGTTCTGGACTAGCGGGAGGGCCAATTGAGAATGAGCAGTTCTTC CASSSGLAGGPIENEQFF